This passage covers 24 T cell receptor beta chains from one sample sequenced in a study of early T cells in non-severe SARS-CoV-2 infection. TCRdb called the 5' RACE reads again in MiXCR, with one record for every CDR3 protein. The sample holds over 55,000 distinct CDR3 sequences, roughly 12% seen once. The material sequenced was whole blood. The source of these receptors is an adult who was a healthcare worker with PCR-confirmed SARS-CoV-2 infection or an uninfected control (not recorded which).

Turning to this clonotype: Sequence at one end of the junction differs from germline and may be a read error. This chain uses TRBV10-2 with TRBJ2-3; D uncertain. The germline V gene encodes CDR1 WSHSY and CDR2 SAAADI. The length of the CDR3 is 17 residues. CDR3 sequence: CANSESRLFLYADTQYF. The DNA of the CDR3 is TGCGCCAACAGTGAGTCAAGGCTGTTCCTGTACGCAGATACGCAGTATTTT.

V and J are TRBV13 and TRBJ1-3; D perhaps matches TRBD1 (5 bases). V shed 5 bases and J shed 5 bases, with 25 bases lying between them. The CDR3 loop spans 18 amino acids. CDR1 is PRHDT, CDR2 FYEKMQ, per germline (reference sequence). This CDR3 reads CASSPDRLEDPKRNTIYF. The CDR3 nucleotides are TGTGCCAGCAGCCCAGACAGATTAGAGGACCCGAAGCGAAACACCATATATTTT.

This clonotype was seen at least ten times. The chain links TRBV7-8 to TRBJ1-5; D is uncertain. The CDR3 length is 12 residues. Per germline, CDR1 SGHVS and CDR2 FQNEAQ. V lost 4 bases to trimming and J lost 4 bases, with 5 bases between them. Here the CDR3 reads CASSSPNQPQHF. The CDR3 nucleotides read TGTGCCAGCAGCTCTCCAAATCAGCCCCAGCATTTT.

This clonotype was recorded at least ten times. The genes are TRBV6-2 or TRBV6-3 and TRBJ2-7; the match to TRBD2 covers 7 bases. Trimming removed 10 bases from V and 2 bases from J; junction bases left unmatched: 11. Germline V lookup: CDR1 MNHEY, CDR2 SVGEGT. The CDR3 extends over 14 amino acids. CDR3 sequence: CATKGASGAYEQYF. Here the CDR3 DNA reads TGTGCCACTAAAGGGGCTAGCGGAGCCTACGAGCAGTACTTC.

V gene TRBV12-3 or TRBV12-4 combines with J gene TRBJ1-3; the D is unclear. V shed 3 bases and J shed 3 bases, with 9 bases lying between them. The CDR3 extends over 14 amino acids. The CDR3 loop reads CASSFQNSGNTIYF. The CDR3, as DNA: TGTGCCAGCAGTTTCCAGAACAGTGGAAACACCATATATTTT.

This clonotype was seen ten or more times. J is TRBJ1-5 and V is TRBV7-3, with TRBD1 as a possible D gene (5 bases). V lost 11 bases to trimming and J lost 2 bases, with 16 bases between them. The CDR3 runs 14 residues. Germline lookup yields CDR1 SGHTA and CDR2 FQGTGA. The CDR3, as DNA: TGTGCCCCGGTAGCGGGGGGACGCAATCAGCCCCAGCATTTT. It specifies CAPVAGGRNQPQHF.

This clonotype came up many times. The genes are TRBV19 and TRBJ2-2, with D perhaps matching TRBD2 (5 bases). CDR3 length: 16 residues. The germline gives CDR1 LNHDA, CDR2 SQIVND (reference sequence). Trimming took off 3 bases at V and 6 bases at J, with 17 bases between the two ends. The CDR3 nucleotides read TGTGCCAGTAGTATCGGACTCACGTCCTCCCCCGGGGAGCTGTTTTTT. Protein: CASSIGLTSSPGELFF.

Ten or more counts support this clonotype. This chain links TRBV2 with TRBJ2-5; 8 nucleotides match TRBD1. The CDR3 contains 14 residues. V was clipped by 3 bases and J by 3 bases; unmatched bases: 3. Germline assignment: CDR1 SNHLY and CDR2 FYNNEI. The CDR3 is CASSDPDREETQYF. The CDR3 DNA sequence: TGTGCCAGCAGTGACCCGGACAGGGAAGAGACCCAGTACTTC.

This clonotype was seen many times. V gene TRBV3-1 combines with J gene TRBJ1-1, with D perhaps TRBD1 (5 bases). CDR3 length: 15 residues. Trimming took off 7 bases at V and 1 base at J, with 16 bases between the two ends. Germline CDR1 and CDR2: LGHDT and YNNKEL (reference sequence). CDR3 sequence reads: CASTPVGDGNTEAFF. In nucleotides, the CDR3 is TGTGCCAGCACCCCCGTAGGGGACGGGAACACTGAAGCTTTCTTT.

The gene calls are TRBV7-9 and TRBJ2-1; no definite D call. This CDR3 has 13 amino acids. Germline V gene data show CDR1 as SEHNR and CDR2 as FQNEAQ (reference sequence). The V and J ends lost 5 bases and 7 bases respectively, with 12 bases between them. The CDR3 region has the DNA TGTGCCAGCAGCCCTCCCTGGGGTAATGAGCAGTTCTTC. Its translation is CASSPPWGNEQFF.

The table lists this clonotype with many counts. The chain links TRBV7-6 to TRBJ2-1; D might be TRBD2 (7 bases). Between the trimmed V and J ends, which lost 2 bases and 4 bases, there was a span of 27 bases. Germline V gives CDR1 SGHVS, CDR2 FNYEAQ. The CDR3 has 20 amino acids. The CDR3 spells CASSLWGLTSAGGSYNEQFF. In nucleotides, the CDR3 is TGTGCCAGCAGCTTATGGGGGCTAACTAGCGCCGGAGGGTCGTACAATGAGCAGTTCTTC. Full variable domain (rest looked up from reference TRBV7-6 and TRBJ2-1): GAGVSQSPRYKVTKRGQDVALRCDPISGHVSLYWYRQALGQGPEFLTYFNYEAQQDKSGLPNDRFSAERPEGSISTLTIQRTEQRDSAMYRCASSLWGLTSAGGSYNEQFFGPGTRLTVL.

This clonotype occurred a few times. The rearrangement links TRBV6-6 to TRBJ1-1; possible D gene TRBD1, 6 bases. This CDR3 region has 17 residues. Germline lookup yields CDR1 MNHNY and CDR2 SVGAGI (reference sequence). Trimming took off 2 bases at V and 2 bases at J, with 18 bases between the two ends. CDR3 protein: CASSYGLWGPKNTEAFF. DNA of the CDR3: TGTGCCAGCAGTTACGGTCTTTGGGGGCCCAAAAACACTGAAGCTTTCTTT.

This clonotype was detected many times. The chain links TRBV6-1 to TRBJ1-2; D is ambiguous. Germline loops: CDR1 MNHNS, CDR2 SASEGT. The CDR3 loop spans 14 amino acids. Trimming left V 0 bases short and J 4 bases short, with 9 bases between. CDR3 region: CASSEAGESYGYTF. In DNA, the CDR3 is TGTGCCAGCAGTGAAGCGGGAGAGAGCTATGGCTACACCTTC.

This clonotype was counted between two and nine times. The J gene is TRBJ2-5, the V gene TRBV5-6, with TRBD1 matching over 7 bases. The CDR3 contains 14 residues. From germline, CDR1 is SGHDT and CDR2 YYEEEE. J was trimmed by 1 base and V by 4 bases; bases with no gene match: 4. The CDR3, as DNA: TGTGCCAGCAGCGAGGGACAGCCCCAAGAGACCCAGTACTTC. This codes for CASSEGQPQETQYF.

This clonotype has ten or more counts. V is TRBV7-3 and J is TRBJ2-2; no firm D call. The CDR3 has 12 residues. Germline lookup yields CDR1 SGHTA and CDR2 FQGTGA. V lost 0 bases and J lost 6, with 2 bases in between. The CDR3 loop reads CASSLTPGELFF. Here the CDR3 DNA reads TGTGCCAGCAGCTTAACCCCCGGGGAGCTGTTTTTT.

In its sample, this clonotype was seen a few times. The V gene is TRBV11-2, the J gene TRBJ2-5; D is unresolved. With 2 bases removed from V and 1 base from J, the gap between germline ends came to 5 bases. This CDR3 has 13 amino acids. Germline loops: CDR1 SGHAT, CDR2 FQNNGV. The CDR3 is CASSLRTQETQYF. The CDR3 DNA is TGTGCCAGCAGCTTAAGGACCCAAGAGACCCAGTACTTC.

This clonotype occurred many times. The chain uses TRBV29-1 and TRBJ2-7; 8 bases are a match to TRBD1. The CDR3 has 11 amino acids. The germline gives CDR1 SQVTM, CDR2 ANQGSEA. Losses at the gene ends were 4 bases for V and 7 bases for J; bases not matched to a gene: 3. In DNA, the CDR3 is TGCAGCGTTGTACAGGGGGTTGAGCAGTACTTC. Protein: CSVVQGVEQYF.

Remarks on this clonotype: This may be a read error, as it is one base from a much larger clone. This rearrangement joins TRBV15 to TRBJ1-6; the match to TRBD1 covers 9 bases. The germline V gene has CDR1 LNHNV and CDR2 YYDKDF (reference sequence). CDR3 size: 16 residues. The CDR3 DNA follows: TGTACCACCAGCAGAGATCTAGACAGGGGGAATTCACCCCTCCACTTT. Translating gives CTTSRDLDRGNSPLHF. Based on the CDR3 plus reference TRBV15 and TRBJ1-6, the full variable domain is DAMVIQNPRYQVTQFGKPVTLSCSQTLNHNVMYWYQQKSSQAPKLLFHYYDKDFNNEADTPDNFQSRRPNTSFCFLDIRSPGLGDTAMYLCTTSRDLDRGNSPLHFGNGTRLTVT.

This clonotype has just a few counts. The chain uses TRBV11-2 and TRBJ1-1; D gene unclear. This CDR3 comprises 14 residues. The V end lost 7 bases, the J end lost 3 bases, and 15 bases lay between the germline ends. Germline V lookup: CDR1 SGHAT, CDR2 FQNNGV. The CDR3: CASNARTGDTEAFF. CDR3 bases: TGTGCCAGCAACGCGCGCACGGGAGACACTGAAGCTTTCTTT. The variable domain in full, completed from reference TRBV11-2 and TRBJ1-1, reads EAGVAQSPRYKIIEKRQSVAFWCNPISGHATLYWYQQILGQGPKLLIQFQNNGVVDDSQLPKDRFSAERLKGVDSTLKIQPAKLEDSAVYLCASNARTGDTEAFFGQGTRLTVV.

This clonotype appeared a few times. This rearrangement joins TRBV29-1 to TRBJ2-5; D call uncertain. Between the trimmed V and J ends, which lost 6 bases and 3 bases, there was a span of 5 bases. The CDR3 totals 10 residues. CDR1 SQVTM and CDR2 ANQGSEA come from the germline V gene. The CDR3 DNA is TGCAGCGTCAGCGAAGAGACCCAGTACTTC. Amino acids: CSVSEETQYF.

The CDR3 DNA reads TGTGCCAGCAGCTCCACACCCTCCTACGAGCAGTACTTC. Protein: CASSSTPSYEQYF. V gene TRBV6-5 combines with J gene TRBJ2-7, with no clear D. V shed 6 bases and J shed 0 bases, with 9 bases lying between them. The CDR3 runs to 13 residues. Germline-derived CDR1 and CDR2 are MNHEY and SVGAGI.

The rearrangement links TRBV3-1 to TRBJ2-2; no reliable D call. This CDR3 has 13 residues. Trimming stripped 4 bases from V and 6 bases from J, with 9 bases between. Looked up from germline, CDR1 is LGHDT and CDR2 is YNNKEL (reference sequence). The CDR3 DNA is TGTGCCAGCAGCCTTCTGTGGGCCGGGGAGCTGTTTTTT. It translates to CASSLLWAGELFF.

This clonotype was found many times. The J gene is TRBJ1-3, the V gene TRBV29-1; weak D call: TRBD1 (6 bases). The CDR3 contains 14 residues. The V end was cut by 7 bases, the J end by 0 bases, with 13 bases between. CDR1 SQVTM and CDR2 ANQGSEA come from the germline V gene. The CDR3 sequence: CSARDTTSGNTIYF. The DNA for the CDR3 is TGCAGCGCCCGGGACACCACCTCTGGAAACACCATATATTTT.

The rearrangement joins TRBV7-3 to TRBJ2-2; 8 nucleotides line up with TRBD1. This CDR3 has 17 amino acids. Germline lookup yields CDR1 SGHTA and CDR2 FQGTGA. Unmatched junction bases numbered 12, after V lost 6 bases and J lost 3 bases. The CDR3 is CASSLEYRQGYTGELFF. The CDR3 DNA follows: TGTGCCAGCAGTCTAGAATATAGACAGGGGTACACCGGGGAGCTGTTTTTT.